The 17 T cell receptor beta chains in this list originate from one sample, sequenced in a study of shared clonotypes between healthy human individuals. CD45RO-negative, CCR7-selected cells formed the naive CD8 fraction, which excluded terminally differentiated effector memory CD45RA+ cells. Sequencing used immunoSEQ multiplex PCR; TCRdb keeps in-frame clones, though not all of them. The top ten clones hold around 1.1% of a sample with about 2 million clones, about 95% of them seen once. Sequenced input: naive CD8+ T cells sorted from blood. These receptor sequences come from a man aged 18 to 29 in good health.

The genes are TRBV7-9 and TRBJ1-2; the match to TRBD1 covers 7 bases. J gave up 3 bases and V 7 bases, and 11 bases lay outside the gene matches. The germline gives CDR1 SEHNR, CDR2 FQNEAQ (reference sequence). The CDR3 has 15 amino acids. CDR3: CASTTTQGDHYGYTF. CDR3 DNA sequence: TGTGCCAGCACCACCACTCAGGGGGACCACTATGGCTACACCTTC.

CDR3 region: CASSFSGRSTDTQYF. In nucleotides, the CDR3 is TGTGCCAGCAGCTTTAGCGGGAGGTCCACAGATACGCAGTATTTT. The chain combines TRBV7-2 with TRBJ2-3; 10 bases fit TRBD2. The length of the CDR3 is 15 residues. Losses at the gene ends were 3 bases for V and 2 bases for J; bases not matched to a gene: 2. The germline gives CDR1 SGHTA, CDR2 FQGNSA.

In the case of this clone: Other DNA sequences in this sample translate to the same CDR3. The chain links TRBV27 to TRBJ2-7, with TRBD2 identical over 9 bases. CDR1 MNHEY and CDR2 SMNVEV come from the germline V gene (reference sequence). J gave up 0 bases and V 5 bases, and 8 bases lay outside the gene matches. The CDR3 contains 16 residues. CDR3 residues: CASSPSSGESSYEQYF. For the CDR3, the DNA is TGTGCCAGCAGTCCGTCTAGCGGGGAGTCCTCCTACGAGCAGTACTTC.

The chain is built from TRBV21-1 and TRBJ2-7; no check of the table's D call, TRBD2, against the DNA was made. TRBV21-1 corresponds to a pseudogene. The CDR3 sequence is 17 residues long. CDR3 in amino acids: CAGHTTGGILDSYEQYF. Here the CDR3 DNA reads TGTGCCGGCCACACCACCGGGGGTATCCTCGACTCCTACGAGCAGTACTTC.

Comment on this clone: The same CDR3 arises from other DNA sequences in this sample as well. The V gene is TRBV6-5, the J gene TRBJ1-2, with D perhaps TRBD1 (5 bases). CDR1 MNHEY and CDR2 SVGAGI come from the germline V gene. CDR3 length: 13 amino acids. V was pared by 0 bases and J by 6 bases, with 8 bases between. The CDR3 region has the DNA TGTGCCAGCAGTTACTCGGGGGGAGATGGCTACACCTTC. This translates into CASSYSGGDGYTF.

J is TRBJ2-7 and V is TRBV15; TRBD1 aligns across 10 bases. Germline values: CDR1 LNHNV, CDR2 YYDKDF (reference sequence). The CDR3 is 17 residues long. With V trimmed by 6 bases and J by 0 bases, 11 bases remained unmatched. The CDR3 protein is CATSLKPGTGVSYEQYF. CDR3 nucleotide sequence: TGTGCCACCAGTCTCAAACCCGGGACAGGGGTCTCCTACGAGCAGTACTTC.

This sequence joins TRBV11-2 and TRBJ2-7, with 8 bases fitting TRBD2. The ends lost 5 bases at V and 3 bases at J; junction bases unmatched: 12. CDR1 SGHAT and CDR2 FQNNGV come from the germline V gene. CDR3 length equals 16 residues. The CDR3 loop is CASSLGTAGGRYEQYF. In nucleotides, the CDR3 is TGTGCCAGCAGCCTAGGGACGGCGGGAGGACGCTACGAGCAGTACTTC.

The rearrangement joins TRBV5-4 to TRBJ1-1; no firm D call. Germline CDR1 SGHNT, CDR2 YYREEE (reference sequence). V lost 4 bases, J lost 3 bases, and 10 bases lay in between. This CDR3 is 13 amino acids long. The CDR3 is CASSVGPDTEAFF. As DNA, the CDR3 is TGTGCCAGCAGCGTCGGACCGGACACTGAAGCTTTCTTT.

This chain links TRBV5-6 with TRBJ2-7; no definite D call. The V gene lost 4 bases and the J gene lost 3 bases, with 20 bases spanning the gap. Germline V gene lookup returns CDR1 SGHDT and CDR2 YYEEEE. The CDR3 totals 16 residues. The CDR3 nucleotides read TGTGCCAGCAGCCAGCTACGGTACGGTGGCTACTACGAGCAGTACTTC. Residues: CASSQLRYGGYYEQYF.

The chain combines TRBV6-1 with TRBJ2-1; unclear D gene. The CDR3 runs to 15 residues. The germline V and J ends were trimmed by 1 base and 7 bases, with 14 bases remaining between them. Germline V gene sequence: CDR1 MNHNS, CDR2 SASEGT. CDR3: CASSEEEYVGNEQFF. In DNA form, the CDR3 reads TGTGCCAGCAGTGAAGAGGAATATGTGGGAAATGAGCAGTTCTTC.

The gene calls are TRBV4-1 and TRBJ2-1, with 8 nucleotides matching TRBD2. Germline V lookup: CDR1 MGHRA, CDR2 YSYEKL. J lost 4 bases, V lost 0 bases, and 2 bases had no gene match. This CDR3 spans 15 amino acids. The CDR3, as DNA: TGCGCCAGCAGCCAAGATGCTAGCGGGTACAATGAGCAGTTCTTC. It yields the protein CASSQDASGYNEQFF.

J is TRBJ2-7 and V is TRBV5-5, with no clear D. Trimming removed 4 bases at V and 1 base at J, with 9 bases between. Germline V CDR1 and CDR2: SGHKS, YYEKEE (reference sequence). The CDR3 has 13 amino acids. The CDR3 region has the DNA TGTGCCAGCAGCCCACTCCCTTCCTACGAGCAGTACTTC. Translated: CASSPLPSYEQYF.

The V gene is TRBV30, the J gene TRBJ1-1; 7 bases are shared with TRBD1. The V gene end was trimmed by 4 bases and the J gene end by 2 bases; junction bases not matched to a gene: 10. The germline gives CDR1 GTSNPN, CDR2 SVGIG (reference sequence). The CDR3 contains 15 residues. CDR3 sequence reads: CAWIPGDRVNTEAFF. CDR3 coding DNA: TGTGCCTGGATTCCCGGAGACAGGGTCAACACTGAAGCTTTCTTT. The full variable domain, completed using reference TRBV30 and TRBJ1-1, is SQTIHQWPATLVQPVGSPLSLECTVEGTSNPNLYWYRQAAGRGLQLLFYSVGIGQISSEVPQNLSASRPQDRQFILSSKKLLLSDSGFYLCAWIPGDRVNTEAFFGQGTRLTVV.

The chain uses TRBV11-2 and TRBJ2-7; TRBD1 matches at 7 bases. V lost 2 bases, J lost 0 bases, and 4 bases stayed unmatched. Germline values: CDR1 SGHAT, CDR2 FQNNGV. The CDR3 is made up of 15 amino acids. The CDR3 loop is CASSLRQGSSYEQYF. DNA for the CDR3: TGTGCCAGCAGCTTAAGACAGGGAAGCTCCTACGAGCAGTACTTC.

The V gene is TRBV15, the J gene TRBJ1-4; 7 bases line up with TRBD1. J was trimmed by 4 bases and V by 4 bases; bases with no gene match: 6. Germline V gene sequence: CDR1 LNHNV, CDR2 YYDKDF (reference sequence). The CDR3 sequence is 15 residues long. The CDR3 region is CATSTEGQINEKLFF. The CDR3 bases are TGTGCCACCAGCACCGAGGGACAGATTAATGAAAAACTGTTTTTT.

V and J are TRBV4-3 and TRBJ1-1; a weak D match, TRBD1 (5 bases). The V gene's germline CDR1 is LGHNA and CDR2 YSLEER. The CDR3 totals 13 residues. V was cut by 0 bases and J by 11 bases, with 13 bases left in between. The DNA for the CDR3 is TGCGCCAGCAGCCAAGACCTCTGGGGCTGGGCTTTCTTT. Translating it yields CASSQDLWGWAFF.

About this clone: Other DNA variants within this sample encode the same CDR3. The gene calls are TRBV9 and TRBJ2-2; D call uncertain. Germline CDR1 SGDLS, CDR2 YYNGEE. V was clipped by 0 bases and J by 6 bases, with 9 bases between them. CDR3 size: 14 residues. The CDR3: CASSVDGVAGELFF. CDR3 DNA sequence: TGTGCCAGCAGCGTAGATGGGGTCGCCGGGGAGCTGTTTTTT.